The clone carrying this T cell receptor beta chain was seen more than once but under ten times. The antigen remains undetermined. The sample comes from a study of T cell responses to AZD1222 COVID-19 vaccine. Findings and caveats of the study: Following two doses of AZD1222, Spike-specific TCR breadth and depth rose. Seropositive at baseline were only a handful of AZD1222 recipients. Unmutated variant regions are reportedly targeted by nearly half of spike-specific TCRs.

Here immunoSEQ multiplex PCR was the method, and the copy in TCRdb shows in-frame clones only, minus some. The sample gives 77,000 or so clones, 80% to 95% of which show up once; approximately 30% is in the top ten. Both about-4-week and about-12-week second-dose recipients were combined. The CDR3 is made up of 15 amino acids. After removal of 5 bases from V and 2 bases from J, the junction contained 8 bases not matched to a gene. Germline V gene data show CDR1 as GTSNPN and CDR2 as SVGIG (reference sequence). The sequence was collected from an adult who received the AZD1222 COVID-19 vaccine. Sequencing used peripheral blood, obtained 28 days after the second AZD1222 dose. The rearrangement joins TRBV30 to TRBJ1-2; TRBD1 aligns across 10 bases. CDR3 nucleotide sequence: TGTGCCTGGGGGATTCCGGGACAGGGGAACTATGGCTACACCTTC. Protein product: CAWGIPGQGNYGYTF.